This T cell receptor beta chain comes out of a study of blood T cell repertoires in COVID-19. Whole-study context: The analysed material was cDNA or gDNA that came from T cells, B-cell-depleted T cells, or PBMCs.

The CDR3 is 15 residues long. CDR1 LGHNA and CDR2 YNFKEQ come from the germline V gene. V lost 1 base to trimming and J lost 5 bases, with 15 bases between them. The method was immunoSEQ multiplex PCR; TCRdb's version includes in-frame clones alone and lacks a portion of them. Of about 480,000 clones in the sample, 70% to 90% were seen once. The V and J genes are TRBV4-2 and TRBJ2-7; D perhaps matches TRBD2 (6 bases). The TCR was taken from a woman between 40 and 55 years old who had recovered from COVID-19. The source material was PBMCs or T cells enriched from blood (not recorded which). In nucleotides, the CDR3 is TGTGCCAGCAGCCAAGTACTAGCATCTCAAGACGAGCAGTACTTC. It codes for CASSQVLASQDEQYF.